A single sample gave rise to the 18 T cell receptor beta chains below, sequenced in a study of T cell responses to AZD1222 COVID-19 vaccine. Clones were read by immunoSEQ multiplex PCR, and TCRdb kept only the in-frame ones, dropping some. Of roughly 120,000 clones listed, 80% to 90% were seen once; the top ten hold over 8.5%. The specimen comprised peripheral blood, sampled on day 0 of AZD1222 vaccination. These receptors originate from an adult in good health.

This clone was seen more than once but under ten times. This chain uses TRBV15 with TRBJ1-5; 10 bases align to TRBD1. CDR1 and CDR2 from the germline V gene are LNHNV and YYDKDF (reference sequence). V lost 2 bases to trimming and J lost 4 bases; unmatched junction nucleotides: 8. This CDR3 has 17 amino acids. CDR3 protein: CATSRTPTGGSNQPQHF. In DNA, the CDR3 is TGTGCCACCAGCAGAACCCCGACAGGGGGCTCTAATCAGCCCCAGCATTTT.

This clone was observed a few times. The chain is built from TRBV7-8 and TRBJ1-5, with D possibly matching TRBD1 (5 bases). This CDR3 is 14 amino acids long. Trimming removed 2 bases from V and 5 bases from J, with 10 bases in between. In germline, CDR1 is SGHVS, CDR2 FQNEAQ. The CDR3 DNA reads TGTGCCAGCAGCTTACGACAGAGGGATCAGCCCCAGCATTTT. This translates into CASSLRQRDQPQHF.

The rearrangement uses TRBV10-2 and TRBJ2-1, with 8 bases identical to TRBD1. Trimming at V came to 8 bases and at J to 2 bases, leaving 11 bases not matched to a gene. Germline CDR1 WSHSY, CDR2 SAAADI. The CDR3 extends over 16 amino acids. CDR3 in amino acids: CASRRKQGVTYNEQFF. Here the CDR3 DNA reads TGCGCCAGCCGTAGGAAACAGGGGGTCACCTACAATGAGCAGTTCTTC.

The chain carries TRBV27 and TRBJ2-7; 9 bases map to TRBD2. Germline V lookup: CDR1 MNHEY, CDR2 SMNVEV (reference sequence). The CDR3 length is 17 residues. With V trimmed by 6 bases and J by 2 bases, 14 bases remained unmatched. The CDR3 sequence: CASSQEPYGGGAYEQYF. CDR3 nucleotide sequence: TGTGCCAGCAGCCAGGAGCCCTATGGCGGGGGGGCCTACGAGCAGTACTTC.

The chain uses TRBV7-2 and TRBJ2-7; D remains ambiguous. Deletions cut 1 base from V and 3 bases from J, with 10 bases between. This CDR3 has 14 amino acids. In germline, CDR1 is SGHTA, CDR2 FQGNSA. CDR3 sequence: CASSLGRGYYEQYF. The CDR3, as DNA: TGTGCCAGCAGCTTAGGGAGAGGATACTACGAGCAGTACTTC. Variable domain in full (rest from reference TRBV7-2 and TRBJ2-7): GAGVSQSPSNKVTEKGKDVELRCDPISGHTALYWYRQSLGQGLEFLIYFQGNSAPDKSGLPSDRFSAERTGGSVSTLTIQRTQQEDSAVYLCASSLGRGYYEQYFGPGTRLTVT.

This chain joins TRBV11-3 and TRBJ2-1; possibly TRBD1 or TRBD2 for D (6 bases each). The germline V gene has CDR1 SGHNT and CDR2 YENEEA. V was shortened by 5 bases and J by 6 bases, with 14 bases between the two germline ends. The CDR3 is 14 residues long. Written as DNA, the CDR3 is TGTGCCAGCAGCGCCGGGGGCGGAGCCAATGAGCAGTTCTTC. This encodes CASSAGGGANEQFF.

CDR3 in amino acids: CASSFNYEQYF. The CDR3 DNA follows: TGTGCCAGCAGCTTCAACTACGAGCAGTACTTC. The chain couples TRBV7-6 to TRBJ2-7; D gene unclear. CDR3 length: 11 amino acids. Germline V lookup: CDR1 SGHVS, CDR2 FNYEAQ. The V end lost 3 bases, the J end lost 3 bases, and 3 bases lay between the germline ends.

The chain links TRBV2 to TRBJ2-1; 15 bases fit TRBD2. This CDR3 spans 15 amino acids. V gave up 6 bases and J gave up 5 bases; unmatched junction bases: 2. Germline V gene data show CDR1 as SNHLY and CDR2 as FYNNEI. This chain's CDR3 is CASSGTSGRNNEQFF. The CDR3 DNA follows: TGTGCCAGCAGCGGGACTAGCGGGAGGAACAATGAGCAGTTCTTC.

The V and J genes are TRBV5-8 and TRBJ1-2; no firm D call. This CDR3 contains 15 residues. V lost 4 bases to trimming and J lost 4 bases, with 17 bases between them. Germline-derived CDR1 and CDR2 are SGHTS and YDEGEE. The CDR3: CASSHLDRGGYGYTF. The DNA for the CDR3 is TGTGCCAGCAGCCACCTTGACCGTGGAGGCTATGGCTACACCTTC.

The rearrangement joins TRBV28 to TRBJ1-1, with D hard to call. Germline lookup yields CDR1 MDHEN and CDR2 SYDVKM. Deletions cut 3 bases from V and 0 bases from J, with 8 bases between. This CDR3 is 14 amino acids long. DNA for the CDR3: TGTGCCAGCAGTTTGATAAGCATGAACACTGAAGCTTTCTTT. Amino acids: CASSLISMNTEAFF.

This clone has a handful of counts. This chain links TRBV3-1 (or the pseudogene TRBV3-2) with TRBJ2-1; tentative D call: TRBD2 (6 bases). The CDR3 totals 17 residues. Germline CDR1 LGHDT, CDR2 YNNKEL (reference sequence). V gave up 1 base and J gave up 0 bases, with 13 bases separating them. The CDR3 spells CASSQVVAGNSYNEQFF. Written as DNA, the CDR3 is TGTGCCAGCAGCCAAGTTGTGGCGGGAAACTCCTACAATGAGCAGTTCTTC.

The V gene is TRBV15, the J gene TRBJ1-2, with D possibly matching TRBD1 (5 bases). The CDR3 is made up of 17 amino acids. The V end lost 0 bases, the J end lost 5 bases, and 19 bases lay between the germline ends. From germline, CDR1 is LNHNV and CDR2 YYDKDF (reference sequence). The CDR3 DNA is TGTGCCACCAGCAGAGAAAAATCTAACATCCGGGGGTATGGCTACACCTTC. It encodes CATSREKSNIRGYGYTF.

This chain links TRBV12-3 or TRBV12-4 with TRBJ2-1; D remains unclear. The length of the CDR3 is 13 residues. The V gene lost 1 base and the J gene lost 5 bases, with 6 bases spanning the gap. CDR3 loop: CASSLGRNNEQFF. CDR3 bases: TGTGCCAGCAGTTTAGGGCGGAACAATGAGCAGTTCTTC.

The rearrangement uses TRBV28 and TRBJ1-1, with D possibly matching TRBD1 (6 bases). V lost 2 bases and J lost 11, with 21 bases in between. This CDR3 has 15 residues. The germline V gene encodes CDR1 MDHEN and CDR2 SYDVKM. The CDR3 here is CASSLVARGEGMAFF. The CDR3 DNA is TGTGCCAGCAGTTTAGTCGCCAGGGGTGAGGGTATGGCTTTCTTT.

V usage is TRBV7-9 and J usage is TRBJ1-2; 7 bases are a match to TRBD1. CDR3 length: 15 residues. J was trimmed by 4 bases and V by 5 bases; bases with no gene match: 10. Germline values: CDR1 SEHNR, CDR2 FQNEAQ (reference sequence). The CDR3 bases are TGTGCCAGCAGCACAGGAGACAGGGCAATCTATGGCTACACCTTC. This sequence encodes CASSTGDRAIYGYTF.

The chain links TRBV18 to TRBJ1-2; D possibly corresponds to TRBD1 (6 bases). The CDR3 covers 14 residues. Germline loops: CDR1 KGHSH, CDR2 LQKENI. V lost 4 bases and J 4 bases, leaving 13 bases between the germline ends. CDR3 loop: CASSRTVGRYGYTF. The CDR3 DNA is TGTGCCAGCTCACGGACAGTAGGGCGCTATGGCTACACCTTC.

The rearrangement links TRBV19 to TRBJ2-5, with D tentatively TRBD1 (5 bases). Germline CDR1 LNHDA, CDR2 SQIVND (reference sequence). The CDR3 is 14 residues long. Trimming took off 1 base at V and 1 base at J, with 7 bases between the two ends. CDR3 amino acids: CASSIGGPQETQYF. CDR3 nucleotide sequence: TGTGCCAGTAGTATAGGGGGCCCCCAAGAGACCCAGTACTTC.

This clone was detected once. V gene TRBV5-1 combines with J gene TRBJ2-7; D not certain. The germline V gene has CDR1 SGHRS and CDR2 YFSETQ. Deletions cut 0 bases from V and 4 bases from J, with 5 bases between. CDR3 length: 12 amino acids. The CDR3 loop reads CASSLEGYEQYF. As DNA, the CDR3 is TGCGCCAGCAGCTTGGAGGGTTACGAGCAGTACTTC.